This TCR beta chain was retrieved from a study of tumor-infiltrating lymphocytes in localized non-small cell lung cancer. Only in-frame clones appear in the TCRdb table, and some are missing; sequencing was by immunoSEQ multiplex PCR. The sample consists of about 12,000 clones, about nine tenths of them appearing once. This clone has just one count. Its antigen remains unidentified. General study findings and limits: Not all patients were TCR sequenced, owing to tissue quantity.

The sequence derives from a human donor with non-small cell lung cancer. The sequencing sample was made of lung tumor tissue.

The CDR3 reads CASSTTGVSQPQHF. The CDR3 nucleotides read TGTGCCAGCAGCACTACAGGGGTGAGCCAGCCCCAGCATTTT. J is TRBJ1-5 and V is TRBV27; 7 positions match TRBD1. The germline gives CDR1 MNHEY, CDR2 SMNVEV (reference sequence). This CDR3 is 14 amino acids long. V shed 6 bases, J shed 7 bases, and the junction held 9 bases outside the gene matches.